A selection of T cell receptor beta chains follows, all from one sample in a study of cytomegalovirus exposure and HLA in healthy donors. The protocol was immunoSEQ multiplex PCR, while the TCRdb copy is restricted to in-frame clones and leaves out a portion. The sample shows roughly 100,000 clones, 78% of them seen only once. Material for sequencing was PBMCs. These receptors all stem from a male donor in good health and CMV-seronegative. CDR3s include the opening cysteine and the closing phenylalanine or tryptophan. D genes are given only for firm matches. Rows may omit the clone size; those that give it use once, few, many or a size class.

size	V	J	D	CDR3
NA	TRBV25-1	TRBJ2-1	NA	CASSEAGFSDEQFF
NA	TRBV10-3	TRBJ2-7	TRBD2	CAIRRAGGNYEQYF
NA	TRBV5-6	TRBJ2-2	NA	CASSLGLGQSNTGELFF
NA	TRBV7-9	TRBJ1-4	TRBD1	CASSPGTGGNEKLFF
NA	TRBV18	TRBJ2-2	NA	CASSSGEGGELFF
NA	TRBV7-2	TRBJ2-5	TRBD1	CASSLGTGYLQETQYF
NA	TRBV18	TRBJ1-2	TRBD1	CASSPPADRFGYTF
few	TRBV19	TRBJ1-1	TRBD1	CASSIDPRGRGTEAFF
NA	TRBV28	TRBJ1-1	NA	CASSLFGQGNTEAFF
NA	TRBV6-7	TRBJ2-1	TRBD2	CASISGLAGDESNEQFF
NA	TRBV28	TRBJ2-5	TRBD1	CASSPRQGGETQYF
once	TRBV19	TRBJ1-1	NA	CASSTHGGGGTEAFF
NA	TRBV2	TRBJ2-3	TRBD2	CASTSGLAGGGDTQYF
NA	TRBV20-1	TRBJ2-7	NA	CSASSSYEQYF
few	TRBV28	TRBJ1-3	TRBD1	CASSEQGISGNTIYF